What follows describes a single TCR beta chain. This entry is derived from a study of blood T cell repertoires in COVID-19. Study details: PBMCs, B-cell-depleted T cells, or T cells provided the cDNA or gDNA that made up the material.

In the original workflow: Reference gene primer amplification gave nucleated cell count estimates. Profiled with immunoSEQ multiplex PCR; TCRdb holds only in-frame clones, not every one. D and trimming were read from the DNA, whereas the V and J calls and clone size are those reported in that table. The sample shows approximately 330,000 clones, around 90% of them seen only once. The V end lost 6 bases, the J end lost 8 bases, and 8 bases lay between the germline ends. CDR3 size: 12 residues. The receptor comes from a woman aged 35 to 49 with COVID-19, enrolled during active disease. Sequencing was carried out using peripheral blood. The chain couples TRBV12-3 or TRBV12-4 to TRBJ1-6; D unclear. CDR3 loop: CASSLQYSPLHF. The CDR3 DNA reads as TGTGCCAGCAGCTTACAATATTCACCCCTCCACTTT.